This T cell receptor (beta chain) was recorded in a study of blood T cell repertoires in COVID-19. Study-wide background: PBMCs, B-cell-depleted T cells, or T cells were the source of the cDNA or gDNA that made up the material.

Original processing notes: The assay estimated nucleated cells by amplifying reference gene primers. Sequencing used immunoSEQ multiplex PCR; TCRdb keeps in-frame clones, though not all of them. V and J calls and clone size are copied from that table; D and trimming were computed from the DNA. The data contain about 50,000 clones, around 82% of them singletons. The count of this clone is one. CDR3 size: 14 residues. Germline V gene data show CDR1 as SNHLY and CDR2 as FYNNEI. The J segment lost 3 bases and the V segment lost 9 bases, leaving 7 bases of the junction unmatched. Material for sequencing was peripheral blood. The chain joins TRBV2 to TRBJ2-7; 11 bases fit TRBD2. This TCR was sampled from a woman older than 75 with acute or convalescent COVID-19. The CDR3 DNA follows: TGTGCCAGTAGCCGACTAGCGGGGAGCTACGAGCAGTACTTC. Translated, it gives CASSRLAGSYEQYF.